This paragraph reports one T cell receptor beta chain. From germline, CDR1 is SGHKS and CDR2 YYEKEE (reference sequence). CDR3 size: 14 residues. V was clipped by 1 base and J by 7 bases, with 12 bases between them. How the authors handled the data: Reference gene primer amplification gave nucleated cell count estimates. Measured with immunoSEQ multiplex PCR; TCRdb has only the in-frame clones, and not every one. V, J and clone size derive from that table, while D and trimming were established from the DNA sequence. The data show roughly 46,000 clones, with around 87% seen just once and approximately 15% held by the top ten. This sample was taken from a study of blood T cell repertoires in COVID-19.

J is TRBJ2-1 and V is TRBV5-5; D may be TRBD1 (6 bases). This clonotype was obtained from a human donor in a cohort sampled during active COVID-19. Input material: peripheral blood. CDR3 region: CASSLNRAENEQFF. In nucleotides, the CDR3 is TGTGCCAGCAGCTTGAACAGGGCCGAAAATGAGCAGTTCTTC.